This TCR beta chain was recorded in a study of cytomegalovirus exposure and HLA in healthy donors (dated by TCRdb to 2017 to 2019). Background for the entire study: An earlier analysis of 587 of the donors reported 276 Gb of sequence data and 95 million to 140 million unique TCR beta sequences obtained from some 200 million T cells. Roughly 300 gigabases of sequencing data and approximately 84 million unique TCR sequences were included in an early release covering 550 to 800 HLA-typed donors. Of the roughly 400 genotyped donors, 65% to 90% fell in the genetic ancestry cluster associated with self-reported Caucasian donors. The aim of the study was to test whether cataloging public T cell receptors could identify signatures of past pathogen exposure. The T cell repertoires of 700 or so subjects were profiled by immunosequencing and related to cytomegalovirus serostatus. In addition to the first cohort of approximately 670 subjects, a separate validation cohort of 130 or so different subjects was used. The study combined high-throughput TCR immunosequencing, statistical association of individual TCRs with disease status, and machine learning to predict cytomegalovirus infection status. A later analysis re-analyzed previously published TCR beta repertoires from hundreds of donors and added high-resolution HLA genotyping to study TCR occurrence patterns. In the later analysis, no new phenotypic data were used to find candidate immune exposures; instead, reliance was placed on TCR beta sequences and their occurrence across donors. An earlier analysis of several hundred of the donors applied high-throughput TCR beta sequencing to assess whether each TCR beta V gene segment acted as functional or pseudogenic. Donor age, sex, ethnicity and CMV serostatus were collected together with the repertoire data. In a later genetic analysis, genome-wide SNP genotypes for about 55% of the roughly 670 donors were used, and that subset was treated as a discovery cohort. All discovery cohort repertoires had been generated on a single sequencing platform. Class I and class II HLA loci were covered by the typing at four-digit resolution. The number of donors typed differed by locus, with about 629-630 for A, B, C, DRB1 and DQB1, more than 500 for DQA1, about 610 for DPA1, and 400 to 490 for DPB1. Four or five DR-DQ haplotypes were handled as single units for association and clustering, since linkage in the cohort was strong. On average, 235,054 unique TCR beta nucleotide sequences were sequenced per donor among several hundred genotyped donors of the cohort, with roughly 18% of those sequences being non-productive. What the study reported, not specific to this receptor: A later genetic analysis reported fewer N-insertions in productive TCRs among donors in an Asian-associated ancestry cluster than the roughly 650-donor mean. Sequencing depth was assumed to be roughly uniform across donors in the presence/absence analyses, though that assumption may not hold. In a later analysis, most CMV-associated TCR beta chains were found to appear HLA-restricted, with HLA associations seemingly driven largely by CMV exposure. A later analysis associated about 18,000 TCR beta sequences with specific HLA alleles at a false discovery rate of 0.05. It was suggested by the authors that the approach could potentially be generalized to other disease states and immunological phenotypes. A further reported finding was that TCR beta sequences accurately predicted the HLA-A and HLA-B alleles for most subjects in the first cohort. In a later analysis, HLA-associated TCR beta chains were found to be more clonally expanded and to have lower generation probabilities than equally common non-associated chains. The 87-base-pair reads could not distinguish some IMGT-functional V segments, including TRBV6-2 and TRBV6-3, so those segments were excluded. When HLA alleles, especially DR and DQ, strongly co-occurred, TCR associations were difficult to assign to individual alleles. Because HLA typing was unavailable for some donors at each locus, only the typed subset was used in association tests. Several of the top co-occurrence clusters appeared to be linked to parvovirus B19, influenza, CMV and Epstein-Barr virus, according to a later analysis. In the study, some 160 TCR beta chains were listed as associated with cytomegalovirus. The classifier was reported to diagnose cytomegalovirus status with high specificity and sensitivity in both the original and validation cohorts. A few of the identified cytomegalovirus-associated TCR beta chains were confirmed in vitro to be specific for cytomegalovirus antigens. In this cohort, only TCR beta chains were sequenced, and detectable features were limited by the absence of alpha or paired-chain data. V-gene and J-gene trimming of TCR beta chains was associated with a missense DCLRE1C variant in a later genetic analysis, and the association was replicated in an independent cohort. Across donors, most TCR sequences were observed very rarely, whereas some public TCRs were present in many individuals. In an earlier analysis of fewer than 700 of the donors, most TCR beta V segments appeared in productive rearrangements about 87% or about 30% of the time, broadly matching IMGT annotations. Correlated functional status among segregating V segments might be attributable to linkage disequilibrium, but an unknown experimental factor could not be ruled out. The sequencing pipeline was judged likely to have produced a cluster of highly shared sequence variants as a technical artifact. A later analysis found that TCR association rates varied across HLA loci, with DRB1 alleles showing the most associated TCRs and HLA-C alleles the fewest. Because counts were too low, around 17 rarely observed V segments, including chromosome 9 orphons, were left out of the earlier analysis of approximately 580 of the donors. CMV serostatus was the only immune exposure information available for the cohort.

The cohort was made up of approximately 700 healthy bone marrow donors. At the time of sampling, every cohort member was nominally healthy, though immune exposures that went unrecorded were likely present. The donor was CMV seropositive and was included in the group of 250 to 300 seropositive cohort members. A peripheral blood sample was provided by each donor, and peripheral blood mononuclear cells were used for TCR beta sequencing. Genomic DNA extraction from the blood cell samples was performed with the Qiagen DNeasy Blood Extraction Kit. The receptor library was made with the immunoSEQ multiplex PCR assay. The multiplex PCR relied on a mix of 60 forward primers for TCR Vbeta segments and 13 reverse primers for TCR Jbeta segments. The CDR3 region of rearranged TCR beta genes was amplified from genomic DNA by a multiplex PCR assay. On the Illumina HiSeq System, the amplified TCR beta libraries were sequenced as 87-base-pair reads. As for the original processing: A later analysis tallied about 77 million unique TCR beta chains across the 640 or so repertoires, and about 10 million of those chains were shared by two or more donors. Raw reads were error-corrected and collapsed into unique sequences with a nearest-neighbor algorithm that merged closely related sequences to remove PCR and sequencing errors. CDR3 sequences were aligned to IMGT reference sequences to assign V, D and J gene segments. Each retained sequence needed at least a six-nucleotide match to both a V gene segment and a J gene segment. Rearrangements were called productive when the CDR3 lacked stop codons and stayed in frame with V and J; all others were non-productive. CDR3 was defined according to IMGT convention as the region running from the second conserved V-encoded cysteine to the conserved J-encoded phenylalanine. Sequences without an unambiguous match to a single V gene segment were excluded from the earlier analysis of about 600 of the donors. An earlier analysis of several hundred of the donors called V segments functional above 56.7% productive rearrangements and segregating when the between-donor standard deviation exceeded 5%. A statistical classification framework was built to diagnose cytomegalovirus status from the catalog of TCR beta chain sequences. V and J gene assignment, in a later analysis, came from comparing TCR nucleotide sequences with IMGT/GENE-DB human TR gene sequences. In a later analysis, CDR3 sequences and most-parsimonious VDJ recombination scenarios were assigned using the TCRdist pipeline. A later analysis defined each TCR beta chain by its CDR3 amino acid sequence plus V-gene family, and excluded reads lacking a unique V-gene family. In a later analysis, nearly 600 highly shared, low-generation-probability nucleotide sequences were removed to address suspected cross-contamination and a sequencing artifact. In a later analysis, a clonal expansion index for each public chain was calculated from normalized within-repertoire ranks of inferred template counts. Generation probabilities in a later analysis came from a VDJ recombination model fitted to out-of-frame rearrangements, and those results were checked against IGoR. In a later analysis, TCR-TCR, TCR-HLA and TCR-CMV co-occurrence was scored with hypergeometric tests, and a repertoire-size bias correction was applied to TCR pairs. In a later analysis, false discovery rates were estimated by permuting HLA or CMV assignments 20 times. In a later analysis, co-occurring TCRs were grouped with DBSCAN, and TCRdist sequence similarity was added when clustering was performed within HLA-allele-positive subsets. Repertoires with fewer than 30,000 or more than 120,000 public chains, plus five repertoires with anomalous nucleotide sharing, were excluded from co-occurrence clustering. In TCRdb, the immuneACCESS table is reduced to in-frame sequences with V and J assigned. These tables do not hold every clone; where another copy was compared, an unresolved V gene accounts for under half, and the others remain unexplained. That table gives V, J and clone size, and the DNA gave D and trimming. The sample has roughly 84,000 clones on record, 55% to 70% of them singletons. The biggest ten clones account for 14% to 15% of the sample.

Of note for this clone: The antigen it recognizes is unknown. Base qualities were left out, and no much larger clone turns up one base away.

CDR1 is given as MNHEY and CDR2 as SVGAGI, both from the germline V gene. V was cut back by 2 bases and J by 3 bases, leaving a gap of 11 bases between them. The CDR3, cysteine through phenylalanine, is 14 amino acids long. Here the CDR3 DNA is all that survives: 42 bases in frame from base 1. The chain was built from TRBV6-5 and TRBJ2-7, with no confident D gene call. Material: PBMCs. The clonotype originates from a woman aged 40-49 years in good health and CMV-seropositive. The nucleotides are TGTGCCAGCAGTTACCGAGATGTGAACTACGAGCAGTACTTC. Translated, it reads CASSYRDVNYEQYF.